Presented here are 8 T cell receptor beta chains from one specimen sequenced in a study of blood T cell repertoires in COVID-19. Assay used: immunoSEQ multiplex PCR; TCRdb lists only in-frame clones, some missing. The data hold around 74,000 clones, with under 95% observed a single time. The specimen sequenced was peripheral blood. The receptors shown here come from a woman of 80 years or more with active or convalescent COVID-19.

The V and J genes are TRBV9 and TRBJ1-4, with TRBD1 as a possible D gene (5 bases). This CDR3 is built from 13 residues. Germline V CDR1 and CDR2: SGDLS, YYNGEE. V lost 6 bases and J lost 8, with 14 bases in between. CDR3 sequence: CASNQGEGEKLFF. The CDR3 DNA sequence: TGTGCCAGCAACCAAGGGGAGGGAGAAAAACTGTTTTTT.

This clone is a singleton in its sample. The chain uses TRBV27 and TRBJ2-5; D is ambiguous. Trimming took 5 bases from V and 5 from J, leaving 18 bases between them. This CDR3 comprises 15 residues. Per germline, CDR1 MNHEY and CDR2 SMNVEV (reference sequence). The CDR3 sequence: CASSPRPNLGETQYF. CDR3 nucleotide sequence: TGTGCCAGCAGTCCCCGACCGAACCTCGGGGAGACCCAGTACTTC.

This clone was detected once. The CDR3, as DNA: TGTGCCAGTAGCCCCCGAAGGGGGCAAGTATACGAGCAGTACTTC. Its translation: CASSPRRGQVYEQYF. The chain is built from TRBV19 and TRBJ2-7, with 7 bases aligning to TRBD1. Trimming removed 6 bases from V and 4 bases from J; junction bases left unmatched: 12. Per germline, CDR1 LNHDA and CDR2 SQIVND (reference sequence). The CDR3 is 15 amino acids. Looking up the rest from reference TRBV19 and TRBJ2-7 gives the full variable domain: DGGITQSPKYLFRKEGQNVTLSCEQNLNHDAMYWYRQDPGQGLRLIYYSQIVNDFQKGDIAEGYSVSREKKESFPLTVTSAQKNPTAFYLCASSPRRGQVYEQYFGPGTRLTVT.

This clone was counted many times. The chain has TRBV7-9 and TRBJ1-4; unclear D gene. V lost 5 bases, J lost 4 bases, and 2 bases lay in between. Germline loops: CDR1 SEHNR, CDR2 FQNEAQ (reference sequence). This CDR3 region has 11 residues. Here the CDR3 reads CASSLNEKLFF. The DNA for the CDR3 is TGTGCCAGCAGCCTTAATGAAAAACTGTTTTTT.

The chain combines TRBV5-1 with TRBJ1-2; no definite D call. The CDR3 is 13 residues long. Germline CDR1 and CDR2: SGHRS and YFSETQ. With 0 bases removed from V and 5 bases from J, the gap between germline ends came to 8 bases. CDR3 sequence reads: CASSLAGNYGYTF. CDR3 nucleotide sequence: TGCGCCAGCAGCTTGGCCGGGAATTATGGCTACACCTTC.

The chain links TRBV28 to TRBJ1-6; D is undetermined. The germline V gene has CDR1 MDHEN and CDR2 SYDVKM. Trimming left V 5 bases short and J 1 base short, with 21 bases between. CDR3 size: 19 residues. Here the CDR3 reads CASSPLDDEWESYNSPLHF. The CDR3 DNA reads TGTGCCAGCAGTCCCCTCGATGATGAATGGGAGTCCTATAATTCACCCCTCCACTTT.

This clone was picked up one time. The chain carries TRBV4-3 and TRBJ1-2, with a tentative D call TRBD1 (5 bases). Germline loops: CDR1 LGHNA, CDR2 YSLEER. V shed 1 base and J shed 2 bases, with 11 bases lying between them. The CDR3 sequence is 15 residues long. CDR3 nucleotide sequence: TGCGCCAGCAGCCAAGGGGGCGGGACCAACTATGGCTACACCTTC. It specifies CASSQGGGTNYGYTF.

The V call is TRBV2, the J call TRBJ1-1, with TRBD1 identical over 7 bases. CDR1 and CDR2 (germline): SNHLY, FYNNEI. The CDR3 is made up of 14 amino acids. J gave up 6 bases and V 7 bases, and 11 bases lay outside the gene matches. The CDR3 is CASNPVEGASEAFF. The DNA of the CDR3 is TGTGCCAGCAACCCGGTGGAGGGGGCTTCTGAAGCTTTCTTT.